This TCR beta chain was identified during a study of blood T cell repertoires in COVID-19. Turning to the study itself: The cDNA or gDNA used as material had been derived from T cells, B-cell-depleted T cells, or PBMCs.

There are 13 residues in the CDR3. Trimming cost V 7 bases and J 1 base, with 11 bases left between them. Germline CDR1 is SGDLS and CDR2 is YYNGEE. Individuals drawn from 24 US areas were roughly 18 to 95 years old. The recovered donors of Cohort 3 showed two negative PCRs, clearance, or symptom resolution. Assay used: immunoSEQ multiplex PCR; TCRdb lists only in-frame clones, some missing. The table has around 250,000 clones, 85% to 90% seen once. The receptor was isolated from a young man who had recovered from COVID-19. Sequenced sample: PBMCs or T cells enriched from blood (not recorded which). The chain carries TRBV9 and TRBJ1-1; D not resolved. The CDR3, as DNA: TGTGCCAGCGGCCTGACGGGGAACACTGAAGCTTTCTTT. Encoded protein: CASGLTGNTEAFF.